The T cell receptor (beta chain) under discussion was sequenced for a study of T-cell memory formation after mild COVID-19. Study details: TCR clusters were mostly confined to one donor each.

The study, taken as a whole, reports: Later expanders leaned CD4+, whereas day 15 to 85 contracting clones were balanced CD4/CD8. The authors did not confirm SARS-CoV-2 specificity of second-wave clones peaking day 37.

This clonotype was found a few times. What it binds is not known. Each CDR3 protein is one row after TCRdb ran MiXCR on the 5' RACE reads. The sample includes some 600,000 distinct CDR3 sequences, about 18% of them seen just once. After removal of 1 base from V and 0 bases from J, the junction contained 7 bases not matched to a gene. Germline CDR1 MGHRA, CDR2 YSYEKL. The CDR3 spans 17 residues. The TCR was taken from an adult woman who had mild COVID-19 (a few samples of this study predate the infection). Cell type and time point are not known. Sequenced input: PBMCs or a T cell subset sorted from them (not recorded which). V usage is TRBV4-1 and J usage is TRBJ2-3; 7 nucleotides agree with TRBD2. CDR3 amino acids: CASSQARAGTSTDTQYF. In DNA, the CDR3 is TGCGCCAGCAGCCAAGCGCGAGCGGGAACTAGCACAGATACGCAGTATTTT.